Sequencing of this T cell receptor (beta chain) was carried out in a study of T cell responses to AZD1222 COVID-19 vaccine. Study as a whole: Second-dose intervals near 4 or 12 weeks were combined. General observations from the study: Per reports, nearly half of all spike-specific TCRs target regions that are unmutated in variants. CD4 TCRs covered the whole spike, strongest at regions 160-218 and 743-854. Only after the peak T cell response were repertoires sampled.

TCRdb's table, derived via immunoSEQ multiplex PCR, lists solely in-frame clones and lacks some. The sample yields about 110,000 clones, 65% to 90% seen once. With V trimmed by 3 bases and J by 6 bases, 4 bases remained unmatched. The germline gives CDR1 MNHEY, CDR2 SMNVEV (reference sequence). CDR3 length equals 13 residues. Concerning this clone itself: The antigen remains unidentified.

Sequenced here: peripheral blood, sampled on day 0 of AZD1222 vaccination. This clonotype originated in an adult in good health. This chain links TRBV27 with TRBJ1-1, with 7 bases fitting TRBD1. The CDR3 loop reads CASSFPGTAEAFF. CDR3 in DNA: TGTGCCAGCAGTTTCCCCGGGACAGCTGAAGCTTTCTTT.